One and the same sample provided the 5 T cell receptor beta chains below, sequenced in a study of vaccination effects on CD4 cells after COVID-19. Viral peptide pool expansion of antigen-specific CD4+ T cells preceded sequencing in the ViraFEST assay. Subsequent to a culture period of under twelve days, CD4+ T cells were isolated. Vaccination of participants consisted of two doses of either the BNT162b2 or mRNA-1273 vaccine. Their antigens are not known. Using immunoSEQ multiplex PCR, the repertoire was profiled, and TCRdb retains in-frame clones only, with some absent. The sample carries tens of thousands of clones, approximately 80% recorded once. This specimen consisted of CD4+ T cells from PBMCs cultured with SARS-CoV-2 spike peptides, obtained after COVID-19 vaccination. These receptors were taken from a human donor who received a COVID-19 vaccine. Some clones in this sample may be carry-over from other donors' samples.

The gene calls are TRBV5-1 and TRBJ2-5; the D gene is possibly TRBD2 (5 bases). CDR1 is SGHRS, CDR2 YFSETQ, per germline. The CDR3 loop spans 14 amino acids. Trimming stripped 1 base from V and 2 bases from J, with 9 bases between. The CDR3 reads CASSLTGFQETQYF. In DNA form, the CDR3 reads TGCGCCAGCAGCTTGACGGGGTTTCAAGAGACCCAGTACTTC.

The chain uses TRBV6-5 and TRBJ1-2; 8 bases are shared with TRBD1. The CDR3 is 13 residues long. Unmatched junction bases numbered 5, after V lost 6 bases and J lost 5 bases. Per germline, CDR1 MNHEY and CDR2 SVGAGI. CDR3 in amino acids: CASRRTGSYGYTF. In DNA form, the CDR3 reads TGTGCCAGCAGGAGGACAGGGTCGTATGGCTACACCTTC.

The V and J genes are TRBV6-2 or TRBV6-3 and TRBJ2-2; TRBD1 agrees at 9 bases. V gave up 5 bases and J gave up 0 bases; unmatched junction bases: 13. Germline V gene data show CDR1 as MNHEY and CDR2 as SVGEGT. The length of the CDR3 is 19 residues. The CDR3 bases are TGTGCCAGCAGTCCGGGACAGGGCCCACGAGCCACGAACACCGGGGAGCTGTTTTTT. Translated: CASSPGQGPRATNTGELFF.

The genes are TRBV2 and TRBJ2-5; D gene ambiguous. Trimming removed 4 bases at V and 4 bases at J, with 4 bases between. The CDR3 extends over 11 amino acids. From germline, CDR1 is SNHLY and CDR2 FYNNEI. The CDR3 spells CASSVRETQYF. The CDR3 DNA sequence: TGTGCCAGCAGTGTTCGAGAGACCCAGTACTTC.

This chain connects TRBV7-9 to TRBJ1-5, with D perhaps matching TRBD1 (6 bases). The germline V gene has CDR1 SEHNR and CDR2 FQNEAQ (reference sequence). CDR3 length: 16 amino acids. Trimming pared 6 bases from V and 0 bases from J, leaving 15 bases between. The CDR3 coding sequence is TGTGCCAGCAGTTTATCCGGGACAAATAGCAATCAGCCCCAGCATTTT. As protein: CASSLSGTNSNQPQHF.